These 19 T cell receptor beta chains came from one sample sequenced in a study of T cell changes during pregnancy in multiple sclerosis. Using immunoSEQ multiplex PCR, the repertoire was profiled, and TCRdb retains in-frame clones only, with some absent. The sample lists 30,000 to 35,000 clones; about 89% were seen once. The sequences come from CD8+ T cells from peripheral blood mononuclear cells, collected before pregnancy. The receptors here all came from a female donor with multiple sclerosis, enrolled in a pregnancy study.

The rearrangement uses TRBV6-5 and TRBJ1-1, with D possibly being TRBD1 (5 bases). The ends were cut back, 3 bases at V and 0 bases at J, with 8 bases in the middle. Looked up from germline, CDR1 is MNHEY and CDR2 is SVGAGI. The CDR3 is 14 amino acids. The DNA of the CDR3 is TGTGCCAGCAGTTATAGGGGCATGAACACTGAAGCTTTCTTT. Translated: CASSYRGMNTEAFF.

The chain joins TRBV6-5 to TRBJ2-1, with TRBD2 matching 9 bases. V was clipped by 0 bases and J by 8 bases; unmatched bases: 5. There are 15 residues in the CDR3. Germline CDR1 is MNHEY and CDR2 is SVGAGI. This chain's CDR3 is CASSYSAGGRDEQFF. The DNA of the CDR3 is TGTGCCAGCAGTTACTCGGCGGGGGGGCGGGATGAGCAGTTCTTC.

The genes are TRBV28 and TRBJ1-2, with a tentative D call TRBD1 (5 bases). This CDR3 has 13 residues. Germline V gene data show CDR1 as MDHEN and CDR2 as SYDVKM. V shed 7 bases and J shed 3 bases, with 12 bases lying between them. This chain's CDR3 is CASTDRGYYGYTF. CDR3 sequence (DNA): TGTGCCAGCACCGATAGGGGTTACTATGGCTACACCTTC.

This clone is deemed medium-sized (0.01 to 0.1%). The chain joins TRBV6-1 to TRBJ1-1; D may be TRBD1 (6 bases). The CDR3 sequence is 15 residues long. Germline V gene data show CDR1 as MNHNS and CDR2 as SASEGT. V was clipped by 1 base and J by 0 bases, with 9 bases between them. CDR3 loop: CASSEEGTLNTEAFF. The DNA for the CDR3 is TGTGCCAGCAGTGAAGAAGGGACACTGAACACTGAAGCTTTCTTT.

The genes are TRBV5-4 and TRBJ1-4; 12 positions agree with TRBD1. The CDR3 totals 15 residues. Trimming took 4 bases from V and 9 from J; bases not matched to a gene: 7. From germline, CDR1 is SGHNT and CDR2 YYREEE (reference sequence). The CDR3 nucleotides are TGTGCCAGCAGCCGGGGACAGGGGGCGGCCAAAAAACTGTTTTTT. Amino acids: CASSRGQGAAKKLFF.

Points on this clone: Other DNA sequences in the same sample also yield this CDR3. The chain is built from TRBV28 and TRBJ2-7; D gene uncertain. The CDR3 extends over 11 amino acids. Per germline, CDR1 MDHEN and CDR2 SYDVKM. Between the trimmed V and J ends, which lost 4 bases and 3 bases, there was a span of 4 bases. Here the CDR3 DNA reads TGTGCCAGCAGTTCGTACTACGAGCAGTACTTC. This translates into CASSSYYEQYF.

The V gene is TRBV6-5, the J gene TRBJ2-1, with 7 bases lining up with TRBD2. The CDR3 covers 15 residues. Germline loops: CDR1 MNHEY, CDR2 SVGAGI. The J segment lost 6 bases and the V segment lost 10 bases, leaving 15 bases of the junction unmatched. CDR3 DNA sequence: TGTGCCACCCAGGCAGGGCGGGGGTTGGGCAATGAGCAGTTCTTC. Translating it yields CATQAGRGLGNEQFF.

The gene calls are TRBV11-3 and TRBJ2-2; D may be TRBD2 (5 bases). CDR1 is SGHNT, CDR2 YENEEA, per germline. The CDR3 is 17 residues long. V was pared by 0 bases and J by 7 bases, with 18 bases between. The CDR3 sequence: CASSLDGWAPRGGELFF. CDR3 nucleotides: TGTGCCAGCAGCTTAGATGGTTGGGCTCCCCGGGGCGGGGAGCTGTTTTTT. Drawing the rest from reference TRBV11-3 and TRBJ2-2, the complete variable domain is EAGVVQSPRYKIIEKKQPVAFWCNPISGHNTLYWYLQNLGQGPELLIRYENEEAVDDSQLPKDRFSAERLKGVDSTLKIQPAELGDSAVYLCASSLDGWAPRGGELFFGEGSRLTVL.

J is TRBJ1-2 and V is TRBV7-8, with D unresolved. With 2 bases removed from V and 4 bases from J, the gap between germline ends came to 8 bases. CDR1 is SGHVS, CDR2 FQNEAQ, per germline. The CDR3 loop spans 13 amino acids. CDR3 coding DNA: TGTGCCAGCAGCTTATTATCTACCTATGGCTACACCTTC. Translated: CASSLLSTYGYTF.

The chain employs TRBV9 and TRBJ1-2, with TRBD1 matching 12 bases. V shed 4 bases and J 0 bases; nucleotides not matched to a gene: 13. The germline V gene has CDR1 SGDLS and CDR2 YYNGEE. The CDR3 consists of 19 residues. The CDR3 DNA reads TGTGCCAGCAGCCCACAGGGACAGGGGGCTCCACAGGCTAACTATGGCTACACCTTC. Translation: CASSPQGQGAPQANYGYTF.

The J gene is TRBJ1-1, the V gene TRBV6-1; D is ambiguous. The germline gives CDR1 MNHNS, CDR2 SASEGT. The germline V and J ends were trimmed by 2 bases and 2 bases, with 3 bases remaining between them. The CDR3 covers 12 residues. This chain's CDR3 is CASSEYNTEAFF. The CDR3 DNA reads as TGTGCCAGCAGTGAATATAACACTGAAGCTTTCTTT.

This clone was detected once. V usage is TRBV11-2 and J usage is TRBJ2-1; D possibly corresponds to TRBD1 (6 bases). This CDR3 is 14 amino acids long. Trimming took off 5 bases at V and 4 bases at J, with 12 bases between the two ends. Germline V lookup: CDR1 SGHAT, CDR2 FQNNGV. The CDR3 loop reads CASSQGKTYNEQFF. The DNA of the CDR3 is TGTGCCAGCAGCCAGGGGAAAACTTACAATGAGCAGTTCTTC.

V and J are TRBV4-1 and TRBJ1-2, with a tentative D call TRBD1 (6 bases). CDR1 and CDR2 from the germline V gene are MGHRA and YSYEKL. This CDR3 region has 15 residues. V lost 0 bases to trimming and J lost 7 bases, with 15 bases between them. The chain's CDR3 is CASSQEPGARIGYTF. CDR3 in DNA: TGCGCCAGCAGCCAAGAGCCAGGGGCGAGGATTGGCTACACCTTC.

The rearrangement joins TRBV7-8 to TRBJ2-5, with D uncertain. CDR1 is SGHVS and CDR2 is FQNEAQ in the germline V gene. The CDR3 is made up of 12 amino acids. Deletions cut 2 bases from V and 5 bases from J, with 6 bases between. The CDR3 bases are TGTGCCAGCAGCTTACGGGTGGAGACCCAGTACTTC. It specifies CASSLRVETQYF.

This clone is labeled as medium-sized (0.01 to 0.1%). The chain couples TRBV28 to TRBJ1-2; no clear D gene. Trimming took 2 bases from V and 5 from J, leaving 12 bases between them. The CDR3 length is 14 residues. Germline V gene sequence: CDR1 MDHEN, CDR2 SYDVKM. The CDR3 spells CASSLGYSIYGYTF. Here the CDR3 DNA reads TGTGCCAGCAGTTTAGGGTACAGTATTTATGGCTACACCTTC.

The table lists this clone with a few counts. This sequence joins TRBV7-3 and TRBJ2-5, with 14 bases matching TRBD2. V was pared by 6 bases and J by 0 bases, with 6 bases of the junction left unmatched. Germline V lookup: CDR1 SGHTA, CDR2 FQGTGA. This CDR3 is 17 amino acids long. CDR3 sequence reads: CASSPGLAGENQETQYF. CDR3 bases: TGTGCCAGCAGTCCGGGACTAGCGGGGGAAAACCAAGAGACCCAGTACTTC.

The count of this clone is one. The chain links TRBV5-1 to TRBJ1-1; D possibly corresponds to TRBD1 (6 bases). This CDR3 comprises 16 residues. V gave up 0 bases and J gave up 4 bases, with 16 bases separating them. CDR1 is SGHRS, CDR2 YFSETQ, per germline. Here the CDR3 reads CASSLVGRGASTEAFF. The DNA of the CDR3 is TGCGCCAGCAGCTTGGTCGGGCGGGGGGCGAGCACTGAAGCTTTCTTT.

V usage is TRBV9 and J usage is TRBJ1-2; the D gene is possibly TRBD1 (5 bases). The CDR3 consists of 12 residues. Per germline, CDR1 SGDLS and CDR2 YYNGEE. The V end was cut by 6 bases, the J end by 10 bases, with 16 bases between. The CDR3 DNA sequence: TGTGCCAGCATGGGGCAGCCGCGTGTCTACACCTTC. Translated, it gives CASMGQPRVYTF. Full variable domain (outside the CDR3, taken from reference TRBV9 and TRBJ1-2): DSGVTQTPKHLITATGQRVTLRCSPRSGDLSVYWYQQSLDQGLQFLIQYYNGEERAKGNILERFSAQQFPDLHSELNLSSLELGDSALYFCASMGQPRVYTFGSGTRLTVV.

This rearrangement joins TRBV6-4 to TRBJ2-1, with 13 nucleotides matching TRBD2. Germline loops: CDR1 MRHNA, CDR2 SNTAGT. The length of the CDR3 is 15 residues. Losses at the gene ends were 5 bases for V and 8 bases for J; bases not matched to a gene: 6. This CDR3 is CASSPTSGGAHEQFF. In DNA form, the CDR3 reads TGTGCCAGCAGTCCCACTAGCGGGGGGGCCCATGAGCAGTTCTTC.